The next 14 T cell receptor beta chains were all read from a single sample in a study of T-cell reconstitution after alpha-beta-depleted transplantation in children. The TCRbeta library incorporated unique molecular identifiers. One entry per CDR3 protein, called by TCRdb with MiXCR from the PCR reads. In the table there are some 450,000 distinct CDR3 sequences, about 40% of which are singletons. The sequencing used PBMCs, collected before TCRalphabeta/CD19-depleted stem cell transplant. The receptors were gathered from a girl aged 2 to 10 with aplastic anemia, due to receive a stem cell transplant.

This clonotype showed up just a few times. The gene calls are TRBV19 and TRBJ1-1; D remains ambiguous. The length of the CDR3 is 15 residues. V gave up 6 bases and J gave up 1 base, with 15 bases separating them. From germline, CDR1 is LNHDA and CDR2 SQIVND (reference sequence). The CDR3 loop is CASSPVGSRNTEAFF. The CDR3 DNA reads as TGTGCCAGTAGCCCAGTGGGAAGTCGGAACACTGAAGCTTTCTTT.

V usage is TRBV7-3 and J usage is TRBJ1-1, with TRBD1 as a possible D gene (5 bases). The CDR3 length is 15 residues. CDR1 is SGHTA, CDR2 FQGTGA, per germline. Trimming left V 3 bases short and J 1 base short, with 12 bases between. The CDR3 protein is CASSFTGTANTEAFF. The CDR3 DNA is TGTGCCAGCAGCTTCACCGGGACGGCGAACACTGAAGCTTTCTTT.

The chain joins TRBV10-3 to TRBJ1-2, with D perhaps TRBD1 (6 bases). The CDR3 is 14 residues long. The germline gives CDR1 ENHRY, CDR2 SYGVKD. The ends were cut back, 7 bases at V and 2 bases at J, with 14 bases in the middle. The CDR3 loop is CAITGTLPNYGYTF. CDR3 DNA sequence: TGTGCCATCACGGGGACACTGCCGAACTATGGCTACACCTTC.

This clonotype was seen ten or more times. V and J are TRBV15 and TRBJ1-1; no definite D call. The CDR3 is 14 residues long. Germline values: CDR1 LNHNV, CDR2 YYDKDF (reference sequence). Trimming removed 1 base from V and 0 bases from J, with 6 bases in between. This chain's CDR3 is CATSRGGLNTEAFF. CDR3 DNA sequence: TGTGCCACCAGCAGAGGGGGATTGAACACTGAAGCTTTCTTT.

This clonotype was seen ten or more times. This chain links TRBV11-2 with TRBJ2-3, with D uncertain. The germline CDR1 and CDR2 sequences are SGHAT and FQNNGV. This CDR3 comprises 18 residues. V lost 2 bases and J lost 2, with 20 bases in between. CDR3 nucleotides: TGTGCCAGCAGCTTACCCCCCCCCGGCTCATACACCACAGATACGCAGTATTTT. This encodes CASSLPPPGSYTTDTQYF.

In its sample, this clonotype was seen many times. The rearrangement links TRBV7-9 to TRBJ2-7, with D possibly being TRBD1 (5 bases). Per the germline V gene, CDR1 is SEHNR and CDR2 is FQNEAQ (reference sequence). The CDR3 has 13 residues. V lost 1 base to trimming and J lost 2 bases, with 6 bases between them. CDR3 in amino acids: CASSLEGTYEQYF. CDR3 sequence (DNA): TGTGCCAGCAGCTTAGAGGGGACCTACGAGCAGTACTTC.

This chain connects TRBV12-5 to TRBJ2-2; no definite D call. Germline values: CDR1 LGHNT, CDR2 FRNRAP. The CDR3 has 15 residues. The V gene lost 0 bases and the J gene lost 5 bases, with 10 bases spanning the gap. CDR3 residues: CASGLVLSGTGELFF. Written as DNA, the CDR3 is TGTGCTAGTGGTTTGGTACTCTCAGGAACCGGGGAGCTGTTTTTT.

In this sample, this clonotype turned up many times. The chain couples TRBV20-1 to TRBJ1-4; D perhaps matches TRBD1 (5 bases). The V gene's germline CDR1 is DFQATT and CDR2 SNEGSKA (reference sequence). The CDR3 runs to 14 residues. V lost 2 bases to trimming and J lost 12 bases, with 19 bases between them. As DNA, the CDR3 is TGCAGTGCTAGAATGGGGACCTTATATGCAGAACTGTTTTTT. Residues: CSARMGTLYAELFF.

Many counts were recorded for this clonotype. The rearrangement joins TRBV20-1 to TRBJ2-1; 9 positions agree with TRBD2. Germline CDR1 DFQATT, CDR2 SNEGSKA (reference sequence). V was clipped by 2 bases and J by 1 base; unmatched bases: 6. The CDR3 has 16 residues. The CDR3 loop reads CSARYHSGSSYNEQFF. DNA of the CDR3: TGCAGTGCTAGATACCATAGCGGGAGTTCCTACAATGAGCAGTTCTTC.

This clonotype has ten or more counts. The CDR3 DNA follows: TGCAGTGCTAGAGAACAGACCTACGAGCAGTACTTC. This sequence encodes CSAREQTYEQYF. This chain connects TRBV20-1 to TRBJ2-7; D unclear. The length of the CDR3 is 12 residues. The V end lost 0 bases, the J end lost 2 bases, and 5 bases lay between the germline ends. In germline, CDR1 is DFQATT, CDR2 SNEGSKA (reference sequence).

The chain's CDR3 is CAMMTGRGNEQFF. The DNA of the CDR3 is TGTGCCATGATGACCGGGAGAGGGAATGAGCAGTTCTTC. The chain combines TRBV10-3 with TRBJ2-1, with a tentative D call TRBD2 (6 bases). The CDR3 is 13 amino acids. Between the trimmed V and J ends, which lost 9 bases and 7 bases, there was a span of 16 bases. The germline V gene encodes CDR1 ENHRY and CDR2 SYGVKD.

The chain is built from TRBV20-1 and TRBJ2-1; possible D gene TRBD2, 7 bases. V was cut by 6 bases and J by 8 bases, with 14 bases left in between. Germline V lookup: CDR1 DFQATT, CDR2 SNEGSKA (reference sequence). The length of the CDR3 is 12 residues. The CDR3 DNA reads TGCAGTGCAATGGGAGGGGGATATGAGCAGTTCTTC. Translating gives CSAMGGGYEQFF.

This chain joins TRBV7-2 and TRBJ1-3, with D tentatively TRBD1 (6 bases). The germline V gene has CDR1 SGHTA and CDR2 FQGNSA. V shed 5 bases and J shed 3 bases, with 14 bases lying between them. This CDR3 is 15 amino acids long. Here the CDR3 reads CASSPQGNGGNTIYF. Written as DNA, the CDR3 is TGTGCCAGCAGCCCTCAGGGGAACGGTGGAAACACCATATATTTT.

The chain has TRBV28 and TRBJ2-4; TRBD2 aligns across 7 bases. Germline V CDR1 and CDR2: MDHEN, SYDVKM. The CDR3 consists of 14 residues. Losses at the gene ends were 6 bases for V and 10 bases for J; bases not matched to a gene: 12. CDR3 region: CASRLGGEAGIQYF. Written as DNA, the CDR3 is TGTGCCAGCAGGCTTGGGGGGGAGGCGGGGATTCAGTACTTC.